Below are 22 T cell receptor beta chains sequenced from a single sample in a study of shared clonotypes between healthy human individuals. CD45RO-negative CD8 cells positively selected for CCR7 made up the naive population, which excluded terminally differentiated effector memory CD45RA+ cells. The table came from immunoSEQ multiplex PCR; TCRdb's copy has only in-frame clones and leaves some out. This table has nearly 2 million clones, about 94% appearing once. The sequencing sample was made of naive CD8+ T cells sorted from blood. These receptors all stem from a man younger than 35 in good health.

V gene TRBV9 combines with J gene TRBJ1-5; tentatively, D is TRBD1 (5 bases). This CDR3 region has 14 residues. Trimming cost V 4 bases and J 5 bases, with 13 bases left between them. The germline V gene encodes CDR1 SGDLS and CDR2 YYNGEE. In DNA form, the CDR3 reads TGTGCCAGCAGCCCCGGGGCGGTCCATCAGCCCCAGCATTTT. This sequence encodes CASSPGAVHQPQHF.

The DNA of the CDR3 is TGTGCCAGCAGTTTATCGATGGCAGCTGAAAAACTGTTTTTT. The encoded protein is CASSLSMAAEKLFF. The rearrangement uses TRBV27 and TRBJ1-4; no firm D call. CDR1 and CDR2 from the germline V gene are MNHEY and SMNVEV (reference sequence). V was cut by 0 bases and J by 7 bases, with 9 bases left in between. The CDR3 consists of 14 residues.

The chain uses TRBV7-3 and TRBJ1-1, with D perhaps TRBD1 (5 bases). The CDR3 is 12 residues long. The V end was cut by 5 bases, the J end by 3 bases, with 7 bases between. Germline V gene sequence: CDR1 SGHTA, CDR2 FQGTGA. The CDR3 sequence: CASSQGDTEAFF. Written as DNA, the CDR3 is TGTGCCAGCAGCCAAGGGGACACTGAAGCTTTCTTT.

The chain recombines TRBV2 with TRBJ2-2; 8 bases fit TRBD2. J gave up 8 bases and V 7 bases, and 12 bases lay outside the gene matches. In germline, CDR1 is SNHLY, CDR2 FYNNEI. CDR3 length: 15 amino acids. The CDR3 sequence: CASMTARGAGGELFF. The CDR3 DNA is TGTGCCAGCATGACGGCGCGGGGGGCCGGAGGGGAGCTGTTTTTT.

V usage is TRBV2 and J usage is TRBJ2-3; TRBD1 or TRBD2 may be the D gene (5 bases each). The germline CDR1 and CDR2 sequences are SNHLY and FYNNEI. CDR3 length: 12 amino acids. The V and J ends lost 6 bases and 6 bases respectively, with 10 bases between them. The CDR3 loop reads CASSGAWDTQYF. The CDR3 nucleotides read TGTGCCAGCAGCGGGGCTTGGGATACGCAGTATTTT.

Notes on this clone: This same CDR3 is encoded by further DNA sequences in the sample. DNA for the CDR3: TGTGCCAGCAGTTTGGGGACAAGCTACGAGCAGTACTTC. Its translation: CASSLGTSYEQYF. The chain links TRBV27 to TRBJ2-7, with TRBD1 as a possible D gene (6 bases). From germline, CDR1 is MNHEY and CDR2 SMNVEV (reference sequence). The CDR3 extends over 13 amino acids. Trimming shortened V by 3 bases and J by 3 bases, and 9 bases separated the two germline ends.

The chain recombines TRBV6-5 with TRBJ2-2, with D possibly matching TRBD2 (6 bases). The CDR3 length is 16 residues. Trimming removed 0 bases at V and 6 bases at J, with 14 bases between. The germline CDR1 and CDR2 sequences are MNHEY and SVGAGI. For the CDR3, the DNA is TGTGCCAGCAGTTACTCGTGGGGGGAAATAGCCGGGGAGCTGTTTTTT. This gives the protein CASSYSWGEIAGELFF.

The chain joins TRBV7-9 to TRBJ1-1, with TRBD1 matching over 9 bases. CDR3 length equals 14 residues. With V trimmed by 5 bases and J by 6 bases, 7 bases remained unmatched. The germline V gene has CDR1 SEHNR and CDR2 FQNEAQ (reference sequence). The CDR3 protein is CASSTRDRAPEAFF. The CDR3 DNA reads TGTGCCAGCAGCACCCGGGACAGGGCCCCTGAAGCTTTCTTT.

Remarks on this clone: This CDR3 is also generated by other DNA sequences in the sample. V usage is TRBV4-1 and J usage is TRBJ2-7; TRBD1 agrees at 11 bases. With V trimmed by 4 bases and J by 4 bases, 3 bases remained unmatched. This CDR3 has 14 amino acids. Germline values: CDR1 MGHRA, CDR2 YSYEKL. The CDR3 is CASSPGTGGYEQYF. CDR3 in DNA: TGCGCCAGCAGCCCCGGGACAGGGGGTTACGAGCAGTACTTC.

The DNA for the CDR3 is TGTGCCAGCAGTTACGGGGGCGTAGACTACGAGCAGTACTTC. Translated: CASSYGGVDYEQYF. The chain combines TRBV6-5 with TRBJ2-7, with a weak D call TRBD1 (6 bases). The CDR3 spans 14 residues. Germline loops: CDR1 MNHEY, CDR2 SVGAGI. V lost 2 bases and J lost 3, with 11 bases in between.

The J gene is TRBJ2-7, the V gene TRBV10-2; tentative D call: TRBD1 (7 bases). The CDR3 sequence is 13 residues long. Trimming took 10 bases from V and 6 from J, leaving 19 bases between them. CDR1 is WSHSY and CDR2 is SAAADI in the germline V gene. CDR3 amino acids: CAIAGQPGGEQYF. The CDR3 DNA sequence: TGCGCCATCGCGGGACAACCAGGGGGCGAGCAGTACTTC.

The rearrangement uses TRBV25-1 and TRBJ2-3; D perhaps matches TRBD1 (5 bases). This CDR3 has 14 amino acids. Trimming took 3 bases from V and 4 from J, leaving 11 bases between them. Looked up from germline, CDR1 is MGHDK and CDR2 is SYGVNS. The CDR3, as DNA: TGTGCCAGCAGTGACCTGACAGAGCCAGATACGCAGTATTTT. Translation gives CASSDLTEPDTQYF.

The sample holds one count of this clone. The rearrangement joins TRBV7-9 to TRBJ2-1; 8 nucleotides match TRBD2. There are 15 residues in the CDR3. Germline trimming cut 4 bases from V and 4 bases from J; bases unmatched to any gene: 6. Germline CDR1 and CDR2: SEHNR and FQNEAQ (reference sequence). CDR3: CASSSTSGEYNEQFF. Written as DNA, the CDR3 is TGTGCCAGCAGCTCTACTAGCGGTGAATACAATGAGCAGTTCTTC.

The V and J genes are TRBV10-2 and TRBJ2-7; no firm D call. The CDR3 loop spans 14 amino acids. CDR1 and CDR2 from the germline V gene are WSHSY and SAAADI. The V and J ends lost 3 bases and 4 bases respectively, with 13 bases between them. Here the CDR3 DNA reads TGCGCCAGCAGTGATGGCGATATCTATTACGAGCAGTACTTC. Amino acids: CASSDGDIYYEQYF.

This clone is a singleton in its sample. The sample carries other DNA sequences with the same CDR3. J is TRBJ2-1 and V is TRBV9; TRBD2 is a possible D gene (6 bases). The V gene's germline CDR1 is SGDLS and CDR2 YYNGEE. The length of the CDR3 is 14 residues. Trimming took off 0 bases at V and 4 bases at J, with 8 bases between the two ends. The chain's CDR3 is CASSVAGTYNEQFF. The CDR3 nucleotides read TGTGCCAGCAGCGTAGCAGGGACTTACAATGAGCAGTTCTTC.

V and J are TRBV27 and TRBJ2-5, with 8 bases fitting TRBD1. V gave up 2 bases and J gave up 5 bases; unmatched junction bases: 7. The germline CDR1 and CDR2 sequences are MNHEY and SMNVEV (reference sequence). This CDR3 is 15 amino acids long. CDR3 in DNA: TGTGCCAGCAGTTTAAGCCAGGGGGCAGTGGAGACCCAGTACTTC. Translation gives CASSLSQGAVETQYF.

The CDR3 nucleotides are TGTGCCAGCAGCTTAGGGACAGGGGTTATCGAGCAGTACTTC. Residues: CASSLGTGVIEQYF. The chain uses TRBV7-2 and TRBJ2-7, with 9 bases aligning to TRBD1. Unmatched junction bases numbered 4, after V lost 1 base and J lost 6 bases. Germline V gene data show CDR1 as SGHTA and CDR2 as FQGNSA. The CDR3 is 14 residues long.

This chain joins TRBV4-1 and TRBJ2-1; 8 nucleotides match TRBD1. This CDR3 region has 16 residues. Germline V gene data show CDR1 as MGHRA and CDR2 as YSYEKL. The V and J ends lost 4 bases and 8 bases, in that order; junction bases with no gene match: 13. The CDR3 region is CASSPRGRTGLHEQFF. The CDR3 DNA sequence: TGCGCCAGCAGCCCCAGGGGGCGCACAGGTCTCCATGAGCAGTTCTTC.

The chain recombines TRBV27 with TRBJ1-6; D remains unclear. V was clipped by 1 base and J by 2 bases, with 6 bases between them. In germline, CDR1 is MNHEY, CDR2 SMNVEV (reference sequence). The CDR3 runs 15 residues. CDR3 sequence reads: CASSLLGPYNSPLHF. The CDR3, as DNA: TGTGCCAGCAGTTTATTGGGCCCCTATAATTCACCCCTCCACTTT.

This clone showed up just a few times. The same CDR3 arises from other DNA sequences in this sample as well. V is TRBV6-5 and J is TRBJ1-1; D remains unclear. There are 13 residues in the CDR3. Trimming left V 2 bases short and J 1 base short, with 5 bases between. Germline V gene lookup returns CDR1 MNHEY and CDR2 SVGAGI. Here the CDR3 DNA reads TGTGCCAGCAGTTACGGGCGGAACACTGAAGCTTTCTTT. Its protein product is CASSYGRNTEAFF.

The rearrangement links TRBV5-1 to TRBJ1-6; D is uncertain. The CDR3 length is 14 residues. With 5 bases removed from V and 10 bases from J, the gap between germline ends came to 16 bases. CDR1 and CDR2 (germline): SGHRS, YFSETQ. This CDR3 reads CASSYDTPNSPLHF. CDR3 nucleotide sequence: TGCGCCAGCAGTTACGACACTCCCAACTCACCCCTCCACTTT.

This sequence joins TRBV29-1 and TRBJ2-7; the D gene is possibly TRBD1 (7 bases). CDR1 and CDR2 from the germline V gene are SQVTM and ANQGSEA. The CDR3 covers 13 residues. Trimming cost V 4 bases and J 3 bases, with 13 bases left between them. This CDR3 reads CSVVTGRNYEQYF. The CDR3 DNA reads TGCAGCGTTGTGACAGGGAGGAACTACGAGCAGTACTTC.